This T cell receptor (beta chain) derives from a study of a mutant IDH1 vaccine in newly diagnosed glioma. Study as a whole: Former treatment meant radiotherapy, temozolomide, or both; the majority had gotten both.

This clone has a handful of counts. Measured with immunoSEQ multiplex PCR; TCRdb has only the in-frame clones, and not every one. The data hold some 51,000 clones, with 60% to 85% observed a single time. V lost 1 base, J lost 5 bases, and 12 bases lay in between. CDR1 is SEHNR and CDR2 is FQNEAQ in the germline V gene (reference sequence). The CDR3 covers 14 residues. Time point meaning: baseline, week 1 (first vaccination visit). Specified treatment: pre-vaccination baseline after standard-of-care therapy. The V call is TRBV7-9, the J call TRBJ2-7, with D possibly called TRBD1 or TRBD2 (6 bases each). The specimen comprised PBMCs, sampled from a glioma patient treated with radiotherapy, temozolomide or both. The sequence was collected from a woman aged 35 to 49 with glioma. The DNA for the CDR3 is TGTGCCAGCAGCTTAGGAGGGGGGTCCAACGAGCAGTACTTC. It translates to CASSLGGGSNEQYF.